A single sample is the source of the 22 T cell receptor beta chains below, sequenced in a study of blood T cell repertoires in COVID-19. The assay was immunoSEQ multiplex PCR, and TCRdb's table has in-frame clones only and misses some. The sample includes some 340,000 clones, over 80% seen only once; the top ten take about 4.8%. The sequenced material came from PBMCs or T cells enriched from blood (not recorded which). These receptors came from a woman aged 45-65 years who had recovered from COVID-19.

V gene TRBV18 combines with J gene TRBJ2-3, with 8 bases fitting TRBD2. Germline CDR1 reads KGHSH; CDR2 reads LQKENI. The CDR3 length is 16 residues. V lost 1 base and J lost 0; bases outside the gene matches: 3. CDR3 protein: CASSPLRGGSTDTQYF. The CDR3, as DNA: TGTGCCAGCTCACCACTCCGGGGGGGAAGCACAGATACGCAGTATTTT.

V gene TRBV30 combines with J gene TRBJ2-2; weak D call: TRBD2 (5 bases). The CDR3 extends over 14 amino acids. Per germline, CDR1 GTSNPN and CDR2 SVGIG (reference sequence). V was shortened by 3 bases and J by 7 bases, with 15 bases between the two germline ends. CDR3 residues: CAWRTRESVGELFF. The CDR3 DNA reads as TGTGCCTGGAGAACGAGGGAGTCAGTCGGGGAGCTGTTTTTT.

There are a few counts of this clone. The chain is built from TRBV5-5 and TRBJ2-5; TRBD1 aligns across 9 bases. V gave up 4 bases and J gave up 5 bases; unmatched junction bases: 6. CDR3 length: 14 residues. Germline loops: CDR1 SGHKS, CDR2 YYEKEE (reference sequence). Written as DNA, the CDR3 is TGTGCCAGCAGCGAACAGGGGGCGCGGGAGACCCAGTACTTC. Protein product: CASSEQGARETQYF.

The chain is built from TRBV2 and TRBJ1-4; 9 bases are a match to TRBD1. V lost 6 bases and J lost 3; bases outside the gene matches: 5. The CDR3 extends over 15 amino acids. Germline V gene sequence: CDR1 SNHLY, CDR2 FYNNEI. This chain's CDR3 is CASRGGQGPNEKLFF. DNA of the CDR3: TGTGCCAGCAGAGGGGGACAGGGACCTAATGAAAAACTGTTTTTT.

This chain joins TRBV7-9 and TRBJ1-1; D is ambiguous. Trimming stripped 4 bases from V and 8 bases from J, with 11 bases between. CDR1 SEHNR and CDR2 FQNEAQ come from the germline V gene (reference sequence). The CDR3 is 12 residues long. The CDR3 nucleotides are TGTGCCAGCAGCTCCCCTGTGAGGGAAGCTTTCTTT. Residues: CASSSPVREAFF.

The genes are TRBV19 and TRBJ2-1; TRBD1 matches at 11 bases. The CDR3 is 14 residues long. Germline CDR1 is LNHDA and CDR2 is SQIVND (reference sequence). Trimming cost V 10 bases and J 6 bases; bases outside gene matches: 8. CDR3 residues: CATRWGTGGNEQFF. The DNA of the CDR3 is TGTGCCACCCGATGGGGGACAGGGGGCAATGAGCAGTTCTTC.

This chain links TRBV7-2 with TRBJ2-7; tentatively, D is TRBD2 (6 bases). V dropped 5 bases and J dropped 2 bases, with 16 bases sitting between them. Germline V gene data show CDR1 as SGHTA and CDR2 as FQGNSA. The CDR3 sequence is 15 residues long. The CDR3 coding sequence is TGTGCCAGCAGCGTTAGGGAGGAGGGACCCTACGAGCAGTACTTC. Translating gives CASSVREEGPYEQYF. The full variable domain, its missing parts supplied by reference TRBV7-2 and TRBJ2-7, is GAGVSQSPSNKVTEKGKDVELRCDPISGHTALYWYRQSLGQGLEFLIYFQGNSAPDKSGLPSDRFSAERTGGSVSTLTIQRTQQEDSAVYLCASSVREEGPYEQYFGPGTRLTVT.

V usage is TRBV19 and J usage is TRBJ2-3, with D maybe TRBD1 (7 bases). The germline V and J ends were trimmed by 3 bases and 5 bases, with 15 bases remaining between them. From germline, CDR1 is LNHDA and CDR2 SQIVND (reference sequence). CDR3 length: 15 amino acids. CDR3 DNA sequence: TGTGCCAGTAGTATCCAGACAGGGCGGGGAGATACGCAGTATTTT. Protein: CASSIQTGRGDTQYF.

This clone was seen a single time. The rearrangement uses TRBV7-2 and TRBJ1-5; 7 bases are shared with TRBD1. V lost 5 bases, J lost 2 bases, and 6 bases stayed unmatched. The V gene's germline CDR1 is SGHTA and CDR2 FQGNSA. CDR3 size: 15 residues. The CDR3 here is CASSPLGTGNQPQHF. CDR3 DNA sequence: TGTGCCAGCAGCCCACTAGGGACAGGCAATCAGCCCCAGCATTTT.

The chain uses TRBV30 and TRBJ2-7, with TRBD1 matching 8 bases. The trim removed 6 bases at V and 3 bases at J, leaving 10 bases unmatched. The CDR3 consists of 14 residues. The germline V gene encodes CDR1 GTSNPN and CDR2 SVGIG (reference sequence). The CDR3 region is CACTPRDRFYEQYF. CDR3 coding DNA: TGTGCCTGCACTCCCCGGGACAGGTTCTACGAGCAGTACTTC. Using reference TRBV30 and TRBJ2-7 for the parts outside the CDR3, the full variable domain is SQTIHQWPATLVQPVGSPLSLECTVEGTSNPNLYWYRQAAGRGLQLLFYSVGIGQISSEVPQNLSASRPQDRQFILSSKKLLLSDSGFYLCACTPRDRFYEQYFGPGTRLTVT.

The chain couples TRBV6-1 to TRBJ1-1; tentative D call: TRBD1 (6 bases). From germline, CDR1 is MNHNS and CDR2 SASEGT. V lost 2 bases to trimming and J lost 1 base, with 11 bases between them. This CDR3 has 15 amino acids. This CDR3 is CASSEFAGANTEAFF. The CDR3 DNA reads as TGTGCCAGCAGTGAATTTGCGGGGGCGAACACTGAAGCTTTCTTT.

The chain uses TRBV5-8 and TRBJ2-7; D is perhaps TRBD2 (6 bases). Germline CDR1 is SGHTS and CDR2 is YDEGEE. V shed 4 bases and J shed 5 bases, with 16 bases lying between them. The length of the CDR3 is 14 residues. CDR3 nucleotide sequence: TGTGCCAGCAGCCCGGCACTAGCTGGGGACGAGCAGTACTTC. This encodes CASSPALAGDEQYF.

This chain links TRBV5-4 with TRBJ1-2; 10 bases match TRBD1. The CDR3 is 14 residues long. Germline CDR1 is SGHNT and CDR2 is YYREEE (reference sequence). With 4 bases clipped from V and 5 bases from J, the junction kept 5 bases outside the gene matches. CDR3 amino acids: CASSMGQGRYGYTF. CDR3 nucleotide sequence: TGTGCCAGCAGCATGGGACAGGGGAGGTATGGCTACACCTTC. Supplemented by reference TRBV5-4 and TRBJ1-2, the full variable domain reads ETGVTQSPTHLIKTRGQQVTLRCSSQSGHNTVSWYQQALGQGPQFIFQYYREEENGRGNFPPRFSGLQFPNYSSELNVNALELDDSALYLCASSMGQGRYGYTFGSGTRLTVV.

V is TRBV2 and J is TRBJ2-2, with 8 bases lining up with TRBD1. Trimming took 2 bases from V and 3 from J; bases not matched to a gene: 2. CDR3 length: 15 amino acids. The V gene's germline CDR1 is SNHLY and CDR2 FYNNEI. The CDR3 here is CASSEIRGHTGELFF. The CDR3 DNA follows: TGTGCCAGCAGTGAAATCAGGGGGCACACCGGGGAGCTGTTTTTT.

V usage is TRBV5-4 and J usage is TRBJ1-1; D might be TRBD1 (6 bases). Germline V gene lookup returns CDR1 SGHNT and CDR2 YYREEE (reference sequence). The CDR3 sequence is 14 residues long. Between the trimmed V and J ends, which lost 4 bases and 0 bases, there was a span of 10 bases. The CDR3 region is CASSPGTLNTEAFF. DNA for the CDR3: TGTGCCAGCAGCCCGGGGACATTGAACACTGAAGCTTTCTTT.

V is TRBV6-5 and J is TRBJ2-7; 7 nucleotides align to TRBD1. This CDR3 region has 15 residues. V shed 8 bases, J shed 7 bases, and the junction held 17 bases outside the gene matches. Germline V gene data show CDR1 as MNHEY and CDR2 as SVGAGI. CDR3 nucleotides: TGTGCCAGCGTACGGGACAGTTCAGGTGGATGGGAGCAGTACTTC. It translates to CASVRDSSGGWEQYF.

This chain uses TRBV3-1 (or the pseudogene TRBV3-2) with TRBJ1-2; D may be TRBD1 (5 bases). This CDR3 is built from 16 residues. Trimming took off 0 bases at V and 2 bases at J, with 13 bases between the two ends. The germline gives CDR1 LGHDT, CDR2 YNNKEL (reference sequence). The CDR3 here is CASSQDGAGLNYGYTF. The CDR3 DNA sequence: TGTGCCAGCAGCCAAGATGGGGCAGGATTAAACTATGGCTACACCTTC.

The CDR3 region is CASSALPGTEAFF. The CDR3 DNA is TGTGCCAGTAGTGCCCTCCCAGGGACTGAAGCTTTCTTT. J is TRBJ1-1 and V is TRBV19; D perhaps matches TRBD1 (5 bases). Trimming left V 5 bases short and J 5 bases short, with 12 bases between. This CDR3 contains 13 residues. Germline assignment: CDR1 LNHDA and CDR2 SQIVND (reference sequence).

The V gene is TRBV6-6, the J gene TRBJ2-7; 9 nucleotides align to TRBD1. V was pared by 5 bases and J by 6 bases, with 11 bases of the junction left unmatched. Looked up from germline, CDR1 is MNHNY and CDR2 is SVGAGI (reference sequence). This CDR3 is built from 15 residues. CDR3 loop: CASSGSRDRASEQYF. CDR3 nucleotide sequence: TGTGCCAGCAGTGGGAGCCGGGACAGGGCGTCCGAGCAGTACTTC.

This clone was detected only a few times. The chain is built from TRBV27 and TRBJ1-6, with 7 bases fitting TRBD1. This CDR3 contains 13 residues. With 8 bases clipped from V and 8 bases from J, the junction kept 6 bases outside the gene matches. Germline-derived CDR1 and CDR2 are MNHEY and SMNVEV (reference sequence). Written as DNA, the CDR3 is TGTGCCAGCGCTCAGGGGGTATATTCACCCCTCCACTTT. Its translation is CASAQGVYSPLHF.

The chain carries TRBV6-5 and TRBJ1-6; 7 positions match TRBD1. After removal of 6 bases from V and 8 bases from J, the junction contained 4 bases not matched to a gene. This CDR3 has 13 residues. The germline gives CDR1 MNHEY, CDR2 SVGAGI. CDR3 nucleotides: TGTGCCAGCAGGGGGGACAGCCATTCACCCCTCCACTTT. Translating gives CASRGDSHSPLHF.

This chain connects TRBV6-4 to TRBJ2-1, with TRBD2 as a possible D gene (5 bases). There are 13 residues in the CDR3. The germline CDR1 and CDR2 sequences are MRHNA and SNTAGT. The V end was cut by 3 bases, the J end by 4 bases, with 7 bases between. The chain's CDR3 is CASSEGEYNEQFF. In DNA form, the CDR3 reads TGTGCCAGCAGTGAGGGAGAGTACAATGAGCAGTTCTTC.